These 11 T cell receptor beta chains came from one sample sequenced in a study of blood T cell repertoires in COVID-19. The repertoire was sequenced with immunoSEQ multiplex PCR; TCRdb's copy has only in-frame clones and lacks some. The sample has about 140,000 clones; 88% are singletons. The sequenced sample consisted of peripheral blood. Receptors originate from a man aged 55 to 70 with active or convalescent COVID-19.

The chain links TRBV5-4 to TRBJ1-1; TRBD1 matches 7 bases. The CDR3 sequence is 15 residues long. Germline V gene lookup returns CDR1 SGHNT and CDR2 YYREEE (reference sequence). Losses at the gene ends were 4 bases for V and 2 bases for J; bases not matched to a gene: 8. CDR3 in DNA: TGTGCCAGCAGCCCTAGGACAGGAGAAAACACTGAAGCTTTCTTT. This gives the protein CASSPRTGENTEAFF.

This sequence joins TRBV3-1 (or the pseudogene TRBV3-2) and TRBJ2-5; 15 bases align to TRBD2. J was trimmed by 4 bases and V by 6 bases; bases with no gene match: 3. From germline, CDR1 is LGHDT and CDR2 YNNKEL (reference sequence). This CDR3 contains 15 residues. The CDR3 reads CASRLGLAGGETQYF. The CDR3 nucleotides read TGTGCCAGCAGGCTGGGACTAGCGGGAGGAGAGACCCAGTACTTC.

The V call is TRBV18, the J call TRBJ2-7; D unclear. The length of the CDR3 is 13 residues. V gave up 0 bases and J gave up 5 bases, with 8 bases separating them. The germline gives CDR1 KGHSH, CDR2 LQKENI. CDR3 bases: TGTGCCAGCTCACCACCGTGGAGAGACGAGCAGTACTTC. It translates to CASSPPWRDEQYF.

The V call is TRBV19, the J call TRBJ1-5; TRBD1 matches at 8 bases. CDR3 length: 16 residues. J lost 1 base, V lost 5 bases, and 7 bases had no gene match. The germline V gene encodes CDR1 LNHDA and CDR2 SQIVND (reference sequence). The CDR3 loop is CASSDRGQGSNQPQHF. CDR3 DNA: TGTGCCAGTAGTGACAGGGGCCAAGGGAGCAATCAGCCCCAGCATTTT.

In DNA form, the CDR3 reads TGTGCCAGCAGCTTAAGGAGCGGGAGCGTCGACAATGAGCAGTTCTTC. Protein: CASSLRSGSVDNEQFF. The rearrangement uses TRBV7-9 and TRBJ2-1, with TRBD2 matching 8 bases. The V gene's germline CDR1 is SEHNR and CDR2 FQNEAQ (reference sequence). The CDR3 sequence is 16 residues long. With V trimmed by 2 bases and J by 5 bases, 8 bases remained unmatched.

The chain uses TRBV28 and TRBJ2-3, with TRBD1 matching 9 bases. V trimming: 5 bases; J trimming: 2 bases; junction bases outside the gene matches: 8. The germline CDR1 and CDR2 sequences are MDHEN and SYDVKM. This CDR3 has 16 amino acids. CDR3 residues: CASSPNGQGLTDTQYF. The CDR3 nucleotides read TGTGCCAGCAGTCCGAATGGACAGGGGCTCACAGATACGCAGTATTTT.

The CDR3 DNA reads TGTGCCAGCAGCGCACTGGGCGGGTCTTACAATGAGCAGTTCTTC. Encoded protein: CASSALGGSYNEQFF. The J gene is TRBJ2-1, the V gene TRBV11-2; D is perhaps TRBD2 (5 bases). Trimming took 5 bases from V and 4 from J, leaving 15 bases between them. The CDR3 covers 15 residues. Germline V CDR1 and CDR2: SGHAT, FQNNGV.

This rearrangement joins TRBV6-5 to TRBJ1-1; 9 bases fit TRBD1. CDR1 MNHEY and CDR2 SVGAGI come from the germline V gene. With V trimmed by 6 bases and J by 7 bases, 6 bases remained unmatched. This CDR3 spans 13 amino acids. CDR3 in amino acids: CASRGTGGGEAFF. CDR3 DNA: TGTGCCAGCAGGGGTACAGGGGGCGGTGAAGCTTTCTTT.

V usage is TRBV6-5 and J usage is TRBJ1-1; 7 bases align to TRBD1. J was trimmed by 1 base and V by 6 bases; bases with no gene match: 5. The germline V gene encodes CDR1 MNHEY and CDR2 SVGAGI. The CDR3 spans 14 residues. The CDR3, as DNA: TGTGCCAGCAGACCGGGACAGCGGAACACTGAAGCTTTCTTT. This encodes CASRPGQRNTEAFF.

In its sample, this clone was seen once. The CDR3 loop is CASSTRQGTEAFF. The CDR3 DNA reads TGTGCCAGCAGCACACGACAGGGTACTGAAGCTTTCTTT. The chain combines TRBV7-3 with TRBJ1-1; TRBD1 matches 7 bases. There are 13 residues in the CDR3. Per germline, CDR1 SGHTA and CDR2 FQGTGA. The junction had 5 bases not matched to a gene; V was cut back by 5 bases and J by 5 bases. Full variable domain (outside the CDR3, taken from reference TRBV7-3 and TRBJ1-1): GAGVSQTPSNKVTEKGKYVELRCDPISGHTALYWYRQSLGQGPEFLIYFQGTGAADDSGLPNDRFFAVRPEGSVSTLKIQRTERGDSAVYLCASSTRQGTEAFFGQGTRLTVV.

The rearrangement links TRBV5-1 to TRBJ2-3; a weak D match, TRBD2 (5 bases). Germline values: CDR1 SGHRS, CDR2 YFSETQ. CDR3 length: 14 residues. V was shortened by 4 bases and J by 5 bases, with 14 bases between the two germline ends. The CDR3 DNA sequence: TGCGCCAGCAGCACACGGGGTCCCGAAGATACGCAGTATTTT. Its translation is CASSTRGPEDTQYF.